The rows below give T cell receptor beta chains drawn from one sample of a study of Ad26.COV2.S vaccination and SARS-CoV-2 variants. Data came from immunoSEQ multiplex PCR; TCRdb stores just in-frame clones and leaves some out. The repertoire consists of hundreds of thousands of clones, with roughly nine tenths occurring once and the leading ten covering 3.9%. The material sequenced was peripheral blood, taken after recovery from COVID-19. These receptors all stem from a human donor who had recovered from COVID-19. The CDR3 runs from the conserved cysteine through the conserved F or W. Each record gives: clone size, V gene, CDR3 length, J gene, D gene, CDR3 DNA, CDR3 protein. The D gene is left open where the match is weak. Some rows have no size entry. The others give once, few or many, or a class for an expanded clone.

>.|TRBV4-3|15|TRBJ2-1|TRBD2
TGCGCCAGCAGCCAGGGTAGCGGGGGGGGGAATGAGCAGTTCTTC
CASSQGSGGGNEQFF
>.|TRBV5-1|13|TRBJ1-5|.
TGCGCCAGCAGCTACACAGGAAATCAGCCCCAGCATTTT
CASSYTGNQPQHF
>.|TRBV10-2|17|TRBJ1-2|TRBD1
TGCGCCAGCAGTGAGTCAGTCTTAGGGGACAGGACCTATGGCTACACCTTC
CASSESVLGDRTYGYTF
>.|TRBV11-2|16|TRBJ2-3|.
TGTGCCAGCAGCTCATGGGACACGCCCACGGGGGATACGCAGTATTTT
CASSSWDTPTGDTQYF
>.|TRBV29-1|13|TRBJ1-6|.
TGCAGCGTGGAATTATCTGGGGGTTCACCCCTCCACTTT
CSVELSGGSPLHF
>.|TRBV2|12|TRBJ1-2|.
TGTGCCAGCAGCCGGGATCTAGGAGGCTACACCTTC
CASSRDLGGYTF
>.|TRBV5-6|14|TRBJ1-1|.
TGTGCCAGCAGCGACATGACGGAGAACACTGAAGCTTTCTTT
CASSDMTENTEAFF
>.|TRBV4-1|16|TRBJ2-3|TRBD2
TGCGCCAGCAGCCAAGAACCTAGCGGGGGGTCGGGTACGCAGTATTTT
CASSQEPSGGSGTQYF
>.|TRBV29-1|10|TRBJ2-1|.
TGCAGCGTTGTCCAACATGAGCAGTTCTTC
CSVVQHEQFF
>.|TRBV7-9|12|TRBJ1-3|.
TGTGCCAGCAGCAACCAACACGGGACCATATATTTT
CASSNQHGTIYF
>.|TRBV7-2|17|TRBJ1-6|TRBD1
TGTGCCAGCAGCCACGTAACCCGACAGGGCCCTAATTCACCCCTCCACTTT
CASSHVTRQGPNSPLHF
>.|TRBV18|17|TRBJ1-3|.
TGTGCCAGCTCACCCCAAGGGGGGATTGGTTCTGGAAACACCATATATTTT
CASSPQGGIGSGNTIYF
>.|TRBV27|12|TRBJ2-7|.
TGTGCCAGCAGTGCGAGCTCCTACGAGCAGTACTTC
CASSASSYEQYF
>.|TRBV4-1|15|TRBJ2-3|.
TGCGCCAGCAGCCAAGTTCCCGTTAGCACAGATACGCAGTATTTT
CASSQVPVSTDTQYF
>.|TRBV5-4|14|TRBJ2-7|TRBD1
TGTGCCAGCAGCTTGGGACAGGGGCGGTACGAGCAGTACTTC
CASSLGQGRYEQYF
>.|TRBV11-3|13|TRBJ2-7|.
TGTGCCAGCAGCTTAGATAGCTCCTACGAGCAGTACTTC
CASSLDSSYEQYF
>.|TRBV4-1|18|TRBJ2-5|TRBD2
TGCGCCAGCAGCCAAGATAGTAATAGCGGGGGGGTCCAAGAGACCCAGTACTTC
CASSQDSNSGGVQETQYF
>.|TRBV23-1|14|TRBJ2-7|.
TGCGCCAGCAGTCAAGGAGGGAAAACCTACGAGCAGTACTTC
CASSQGGKTYEQYF
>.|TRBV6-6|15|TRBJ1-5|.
TGTGCCAGCAGGAGCGACACGCTGGGCAATCAGCCCCAGCATTTT
CASRSDTLGNQPQHF
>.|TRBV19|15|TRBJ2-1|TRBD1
TGTGCCAGTAGGTCCCCCTGGACAGGGAGGAATGAGCAGTTCTTC
CASRSPWTGRNEQFF
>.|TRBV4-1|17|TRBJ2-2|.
TGCGCCAGCAGCGAGGAGGTGCCCGTCCTGTGGGCCGGGGAGCTGTTTTTT
CASSEEVPVLWAGELFF
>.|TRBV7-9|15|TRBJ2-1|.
TGTGCCAGCAGCTTCGTCAGGGCTGGCTACAATGAGCAGTTCTTC
CASSFVRAGYNEQFF
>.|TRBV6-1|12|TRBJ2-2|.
TGTGCCAGCAGTGATGATGCCGGGGAGCTGTTTTTT
CASSDDAGELFF
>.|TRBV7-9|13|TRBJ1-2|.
TGTGCCAGCAGCCCCACGGGGAACTATGGCTACACCTTC
CASSPTGNYGYTF
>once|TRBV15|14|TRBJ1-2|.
TGTGCCACCAGCAGATCGGGGGAGGGATTTGGCTACACCTTC
CATSRSGEGFGYTF
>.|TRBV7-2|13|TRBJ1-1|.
TGTGCCAGCAACCACGGACGGGACACTGAAGCTTTCTTT
CASNHGRDTEAFF
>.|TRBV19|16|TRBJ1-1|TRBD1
TGTGCCAGTAGTCTCGGACAGGGGGTCAGAAGGATAGAAGCTTTCTTT
CASSLGQGVRRIEAFF
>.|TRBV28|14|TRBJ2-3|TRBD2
TGTGCCAGCAAAGAGCGGGGGGGCGGGGATACGCAGTATTTT
CASKERGGGDTQYF
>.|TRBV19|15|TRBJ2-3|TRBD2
TGTGCCAGTAGCCCCGGGCGGGGGGCAGGGGATACGCAGTATTTT
CASSPGRGAGDTQYF
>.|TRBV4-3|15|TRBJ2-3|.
TGCGCCAGCAGCCAAGAATCTGGGTACACAGATACGCAGTATTTT
CASSQESGYTDTQYF
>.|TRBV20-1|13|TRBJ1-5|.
TGCAGTGCTAGTGGGGGGGCAAGACAGCCCCAGCATTTT
CSASGGARQPQHF
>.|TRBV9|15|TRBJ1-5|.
TGTGCCAGCAGCGTAGGGGAGGGACCTAATCAGCCCCAGCATTTT
CASSVGEGPNQPQHF
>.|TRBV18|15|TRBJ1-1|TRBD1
TGTGCCAGCTCACCAAGACAGGGTATGAACACTGAAGCTTTCTTT
CASSPRQGMNTEAFF
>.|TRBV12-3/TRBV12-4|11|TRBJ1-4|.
TGTGCCAGCAGTTTAGGGGCAAAACTGTTTTTT
CASSLGAKLFF
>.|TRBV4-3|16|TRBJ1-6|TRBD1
TGCGCCAGCAGCCAAGAGGGGCAGGGGGCATTCTCACCCCTCCACTTT
CASSQEGQGAFSPLHF
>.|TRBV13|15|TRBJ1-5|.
TGTGCCAGCAGCTCGGGGGGAGGGGACAATCAGCCCCAGCATTTT
CASSSGGGDNQPQHF
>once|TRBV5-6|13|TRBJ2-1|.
TGTGCCACCGACCTGAGGGGCTACAATGAGCAGTTCTTC
CATDLRGYNEQFF
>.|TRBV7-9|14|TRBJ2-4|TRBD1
TGTGCCAGCAGCCAGACAGGGGCAAAAAACATTCAGTACTTC
CASSQTGAKNIQYF
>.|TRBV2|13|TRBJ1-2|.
TGTGCCAGCAGTGTCAGGAATAACTATGGCTACACCTTC
CASSVRNNYGYTF
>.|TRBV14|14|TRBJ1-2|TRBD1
TGTGCCAGCAGCCAAGGACAGGGTTACTATGGCTACACCTTC
CASSQGQGYYGYTF
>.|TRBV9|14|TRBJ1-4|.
TGTGCCAGCAGCGCCCAGGGTCTAAAAGAAAAACTGTTTTTT
CASSAQGLKEKLFF
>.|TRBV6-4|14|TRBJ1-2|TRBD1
TGTGCCAGCAGTGACTCGTTCACAGGGGGTGGCTACACCTTC
CASSDSFTGGGYTF
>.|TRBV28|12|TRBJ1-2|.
TGTGCCAGCAGTTTGAGTAACTATGGCTACACCTTC
CASSLSNYGYTF
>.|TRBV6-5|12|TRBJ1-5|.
TGTGCCAGCCGTAGGGCCAATCAGCCCCAGCATTTT
CASRRANQPQHF
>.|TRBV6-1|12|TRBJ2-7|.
TGTGCCAGCAGTGAGCAGGGGTACGAGCAGTACTTC
CASSEQGYEQYF
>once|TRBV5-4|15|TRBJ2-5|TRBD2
TGTGCCAGCAGCAGTAGCGGGGGGGCCCTGGAGACCCAGTACTTC
CASSSSGGALETQYF
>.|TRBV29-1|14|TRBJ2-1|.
TGCAGCTTATCAGATGACAGCTCCTACAATGAGCAGTTCTTC
CSLSDDSSYNEQFF